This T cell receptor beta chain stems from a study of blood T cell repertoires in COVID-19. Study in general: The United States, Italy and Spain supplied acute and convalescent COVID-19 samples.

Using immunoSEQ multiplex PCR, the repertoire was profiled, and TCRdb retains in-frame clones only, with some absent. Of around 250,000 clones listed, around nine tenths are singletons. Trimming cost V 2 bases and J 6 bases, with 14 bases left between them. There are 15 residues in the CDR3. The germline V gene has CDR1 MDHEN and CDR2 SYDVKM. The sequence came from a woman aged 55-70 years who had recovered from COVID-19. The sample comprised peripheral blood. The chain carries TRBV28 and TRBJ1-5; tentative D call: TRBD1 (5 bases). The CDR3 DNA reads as TGTGCCAGCAGTTTAACCCAGGGTTCGGCTCAGCCCCAGCATTTT. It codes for CASSLTQGSAQPQHF.